The 26 T cell receptor beta chains below come from one sample, sequenced in a study of post-analysis software for immune sequencing data. Overall study results and limits: Higher frequency in patients than in controls was seen for five TRBV segments, with TRBV5-6, TRBV5-1 and TRBV20-1 among them.

Their cognate antigens are unknown. Libraries were made from TCR beta cDNA, and they carried unique molecular identifiers. TCRdb redid the calling of the PCR reads with MiXCR, one entry per CDR3 protein. This table holds 450,000 to 650,000 distinct CDR3 sequences, 40% to 50% found once. The sample comprised blood. The receptors here all came from a girl between 10 and 17 years old with multiple sclerosis.

This clonotype has only a few counts. The chain has TRBV10-3 and TRBJ2-5, with TRBD2 matching over 12 bases. Germline V lookup: CDR1 ENHRY, CDR2 SYGVKD. V lost 10 bases to trimming and J lost 2 bases; unmatched junction nucleotides: 5. The length of the CDR3 is 14 residues. This CDR3 reads CATGTSGPQETQYF. The CDR3 bases are TGTGCCACTGGGACTAGCGGGCCTCAAGAGACCCAGTACTTC.

This clonotype was seen only a few times. In DNA, the CDR3 is TGTGCCAGCAGCCCCGGGACAGGAGGAAGGGAGCAGTACTTC. Protein product: CASSPGTGGREQYF. V usage is TRBV5-4 and J usage is TRBJ2-4, with 8 nucleotides matching TRBD1. CDR3 size: 14 residues. The ends lost 4 bases at V and 13 bases at J; junction bases unmatched: 13. From germline, CDR1 is SGHNT and CDR2 YYREEE (reference sequence).

This clonotype was seen only a few times. This sequence joins TRBV6-2 or TRBV6-3 and TRBJ2-1; D perhaps matches TRBD2 (6 bases). V shed 2 bases and J shed 12 bases, with 11 bases lying between them. Germline V gene data show CDR1 as MNHEY and CDR2 as SVGEGT. There are 12 residues in the CDR3. The CDR3 coding sequence is TGTGCCAGCAGTTACCATCTCGGGGGGCAGTTCTTC. It encodes CASSYHLGGQFF.

The genes are TRBV20-1 and TRBJ2-7, with 10 bases identical to TRBD1. Germline lookup yields CDR1 DFQATT and CDR2 SNEGSKA (reference sequence). The CDR3 loop spans 14 amino acids. The trim removed 1 base at V and 0 bases at J, leaving 0 bases unmatched. The CDR3, as DNA: TGCAGTGCTAGAGGACAGGGGGCCTCCTACGAGCAGTACTTC. Residues: CSARGQGASYEQYF.

V usage is TRBV4-1 and J usage is TRBJ2-1; possible D gene TRBD2, 5 bases. Germline V gene data show CDR1 as MGHRA and CDR2 as YSYEKL. The CDR3 has 16 residues. V was shortened by 2 bases and J by 0 bases, with 11 bases between the two germline ends. In DNA form, the CDR3 reads TGCGCCAGCAGCCAACTGCGGGCTTACTCCTACAATGAGCAGTTCTTC. It is translated as CASSQLRAYSYNEQFF.

This chain links TRBV5-1 with TRBJ2-1; D is possibly TRBD2 (7 bases). V lost 3 bases and J 6 bases, leaving 13 bases between the germline ends. The V gene's germline CDR1 is SGHRS and CDR2 YFSETQ. CDR3 length equals 14 residues. CDR3 sequence reads: CASSWGGASNEQFF. In DNA form, the CDR3 reads TGCGCCAGCAGCTGGGGGGGCGCCAGCAATGAGCAGTTCTTC.

This clonotype was counted a few times. This chain links TRBV9 with TRBJ2-5; either TRBD1 or TRBD2 may fit D (6 bases each). V shed 3 bases and J shed 7 bases, with 16 bases lying between them. The length of the CDR3 is 14 residues. Germline V gene data show CDR1 as SGDLS and CDR2 as YYNGEE. CDR3 nucleotide sequence: TGTGCCAGCAGCGCGAGGGGGACGGGGGCGACCCAGTACTTC. It encodes CASSARGTGATQYF.

The V and J genes are TRBV12-3 or TRBV12-4 and TRBJ2-5; 8 bases map to TRBD2. The DNA end is more similar to TRBJ2-7, so the J call may be wrong. The CDR3 consists of 13 residues. The CDR3 DNA follows: TGTGCCAGCAACCCCGGAGCGGGGGACGAGCAGTACTTC. Translated, it gives CASNPGAGDEQYF.

The gene calls are TRBV25-1 and TRBJ2-5; 7 nucleotides line up with TRBD2. The CDR3 runs 16 residues. Germline CDR1 is MGHDK and CDR2 is SYGVNS. Germline trimming cut 1 base from V and 2 bases from J; bases unmatched to any gene: 7. The CDR3, as DNA: TGTGCCAGCAGTGAATTTGTAGCGGGTTCTCAAGAGACCCAGTACTTC. Its translation is CASSEFVAGSQETQYF.

This rearrangement joins TRBV18 to TRBJ2-4; D gene ambiguous. Gene TRBJ2-7 matches the end of the DNA better, so the J call may be wrong. The CDR3 is 12 residues long. Germline CDR1 KGHSH, CDR2 LQKENI. CDR3 in amino acids: CASSPGGSEQYF. Here the CDR3 DNA reads TGTGCCAGCTCCCCGGGTGGCAGCGAGCAGTACTTC.

In its sample, this clonotype was seen once. The rearrangement uses TRBV11-2 and TRBJ2-1; D perhaps matches TRBD2 (5 bases). V was shortened by 8 bases and J by 9 bases, with 23 bases between the two germline ends. Germline lookup yields CDR1 SGHAT and CDR2 FQNNGV. The CDR3 has 15 residues. CDR3 sequence: CASGGGLATRAEQFF. The DNA of the CDR3 is TGTGCCAGCGGCGGAGGCCTAGCAACCCGTGCTGAGCAGTTCTTC.

The genes are TRBV24-1 and TRBJ2-3, with D uncertain. The CDR3 has 16 residues. Trimming left V 6 bases short and J 4 bases short, with 19 bases between. CDR1 is KGHDR, CDR2 SFDVKD, per germline. CDR3 sequence reads: CATSPRSSKNPDTQYF. The CDR3 nucleotides read TGTGCCACCAGTCCAAGGAGTAGCAAAAATCCAGATACGCAGTATTTT.

As regards this clonotype: The junction shows a germline mismatch at one end, possibly a read error. The chain is built from TRBV29-1 and TRBJ1-2, with 12 nucleotides matching TRBD1. The germline V gene encodes CDR1 SQVTM and CDR2 ANQGSEA. This CDR3 region has 15 residues. This chain's CDR3 is CSARDRGLRDYDYTF. The CDR3 coding sequence is TGCAGCGCCCGGGACAGGGGGCTAAGGGACTATGACTACACCTTC.

With regard to this clonotype: An end of the junction differs from the germline gene, which may be a read error. This sequence joins TRBV20-1 and TRBJ2-7; D remains ambiguous. In germline, CDR1 is DFQATT, CDR2 SNEGSKA (reference sequence). This CDR3 is built from 14 residues. This chain's CDR3 is CSARDHGRSYEQYF. CDR3 nucleotide sequence: TGTAGTGCTAGAGATCATGGACGGTCCTACGAGCAGTACTTC.

This clonotype appeared many times. The J gene is TRBJ2-7, the V gene TRBV11-2; 8 bases are shared with TRBD1. The CDR3 spans 13 residues. The ends lost 5 bases at V and 4 bases at J; junction bases unmatched: 4. Germline loops: CDR1 SGHAT, CDR2 FQNNGV. The CDR3 coding sequence is TGTGCCAGCAGCCCCGGGACAGGATACGAGCAGTACTTC. Protein sequence: CASSPGTGYEQYF.

Written as DNA, the CDR3 is TGTGCCAGCAACAGACTTTACAATGAGCAGTTCTTC. Protein sequence: CASNRLYNEQFF. The J gene is TRBJ2-1, the V gene TRBV7-2; D not resolved. The CDR3 consists of 12 residues. V was shortened by 7 bases and J by 4 bases, with 8 bases between the two germline ends. Per the germline V gene, CDR1 is SGHTA and CDR2 is FQGNSA.

The V and J genes are TRBV2 and TRBJ2-5; tentative D call: TRBD2 (6 bases). This CDR3 is built from 16 residues. The germline V gene encodes CDR1 SNHLY and CDR2 FYNNEI. V lost 3 bases and J 5 bases, leaving 19 bases between the germline ends. CDR3 loop: CASSEAGTAGGETQYF. In DNA, the CDR3 is TGTGCCAGCAGTGAGGCGGGAACGGCGGGTGGGGAGACCCAGTACTTC.

This clonotype was seen only a few times. This chain joins TRBV7-2 and TRBJ2-7; D is unresolved. The CDR3 is 12 amino acids. Trimming shortened V by 7 bases and J by 2 bases, and 9 bases separated the two germline ends. Germline values: CDR1 SGHTA, CDR2 FQGNSA. The CDR3 nucleotides are TGTGCCAGCACCCCCTCCCCCTACGAGCAGTACTTC. Translation gives CASTPSPYEQYF. Full variable domain (outside the CDR3, taken from reference TRBV7-2 and TRBJ2-7): GAGVSQSPSNKVTEKGKDVELRCDPISGHTALYWYRQSLGQGLEFLIYFQGNSAPDKSGLPSDRFSAERTGGSVSTLTIQRTQQEDSAVYLCASTPSPYEQYFGPGTRLTVT.

The chain couples TRBV25-1 to TRBJ2-7; TRBD1 aligns across 10 bases. V shed 4 bases, J shed 4 bases, and the junction held 7 bases outside the gene matches. Looked up from germline, CDR1 is MGHDK and CDR2 is SYGVNS. The CDR3 spans 15 residues. CDR3 sequence: CASSVSTGGEYEQYF. DNA of the CDR3: TGTGCCAGCAGTGTATCGACAGGGGGCGAATACGAGCAGTACTTC.

V and J are TRBV12-3 or TRBV12-4 and TRBJ2-3, with unresolved D. The CDR3 loop spans 14 amino acids. V was shortened by 6 bases and J by 1 base, with 11 bases between the two germline ends. CDR3 coding DNA: TGTGCCAGCAGGGACCTTGTCGGCACAGATACGCAGTATTTT. It yields the protein CASRDLVGTDTQYF.

This clonotype was seen a few times. This chain joins TRBV11-3 and TRBJ2-7; maybe TRBD2 (7 bases). V shed 7 bases and J shed 2 bases, with 21 bases lying between them. Germline V gene lookup returns CDR1 SGHNT and CDR2 YENEEA. The CDR3 runs 16 residues. The CDR3 nucleotides are TGTGCCAGCACTAGAGGTCTATCGCGGGGGCCCTACGAGCAGTACTTC. Translated: CASTRGLSRGPYEQYF.

The gene calls are TRBV4-1 and TRBJ1-1; D call uncertain. CDR3 length: 14 residues. The V end was cut by 4 bases, the J end by 5 bases, with 14 bases between. Germline V gene data show CDR1 as MGHRA and CDR2 as YSYEKL. CDR3 coding DNA: TGCGCCAGCAGCCCGGTGGTGGCCGGGACTGAAGCTTTCTTT. Its translation is CASSPVVAGTEAFF.

The J gene is TRBJ2-4, the V gene TRBV20-1; 8 positions match TRBD1. The J call may be faulty, since TRBJ2-7 better matches the DNA end. The CDR3 totals 16 residues. Germline values: CDR1 DFQATT, CDR2 SNEGSKA (reference sequence). CDR3 coding DNA: TGCAGTGCTCAATCGGGGACAGGTATTGGACTCTACGAGCAGTACTTC. Protein sequence: CSAQSGTGIGLYEQYF.

The genes are TRBV27 and TRBJ2-7; 9 nucleotides align to TRBD2. The CDR3 has 16 residues. Per the germline V gene, CDR1 is MNHEY and CDR2 is SMNVEV (reference sequence). Trimming took 2 bases from V and 6 from J; bases not matched to a gene: 11. CDR3 DNA: TGTGCCAGCAGTTTAGTTGGTAGCGGGAGTAACAGCGAGCAGTACTTC. Translated: CASSLVGSGSNSEQYF.

The chain joins TRBV6-5 to TRBJ1-6; D is ambiguous. The germline V gene encodes CDR1 MNHEY and CDR2 SVGAGI. The V end lost 6 bases, the J end lost 8 bases, and 20 bases lay between the germline ends. This CDR3 is 16 amino acids long. The CDR3 coding sequence is TGTGCCAGCAGCTACGTAGGGAACCCCCAGGATTCACCCCTCCACTTT. Its translation is CASSYVGNPQDSPLHF.

In this sample, this clonotype turned up a few times. This sequence joins TRBV5-1 and TRBJ1-6; D is perhaps TRBD1 (5 bases). Germline V gene lookup returns CDR1 SGHRS and CDR2 YFSETQ. V lost 0 bases, J lost 7 bases, and 11 bases lay in between. The CDR3 spans 15 residues. CDR3 DNA sequence: TGCGCCAGCAGCTTGGCAGGGCAGGAAAATTCACCCCTCCACTTT. Translated, it gives CASSLAGQENSPLHF.